The 28 T cell receptor delta chains below were found in one sample sequenced in a study of gamma-delta T cells after stem cell transplantation. TCRdb re-identified clones in the RT-PCR reads via CATT. Of approximately 1,500 delta-chain clones in the sample, approximately 43% were seen once. Sequenced: gamma-delta T cells. The receptors come from a human donor. It is not recorded whose cells these are; they may come from a transplant donor.

The rearrangement joins TRDV3 to TRDJ1; possible D gene TRDD2, 6 bases. CDR3 length: 16 residues. The V end was cut by 3 bases, the J end by 8 bases, with 28 bases between. Germline CDR1 TVYSNPD, CDR2 GDNSRS (reference sequence). CDR3 sequence (DNA): TGTGCCTTAACCTTCCCAACCCCGGTGGGTCAACCAAAACTCATCTTT. Translated: CALTFPTPVGQPKLIF.

As to this clone: A single base separates this from a much larger clone, so it may be a read error. Other DNA sequences in this specimen translate into the identical CDR3. The rearrangement uses TRDV2 and TRDJ1, with 9 bases matching TRDD3. The CDR3 totals 21 residues. In germline, CDR1 is GEAIGNYY, CDR2 EKD. The CDR3 here is CACDTVKAPVGGYRDTAKLIF. The CDR3 nucleotides are TGTGCCTGTGACACCGTTAAGGCCCCTGTCGGGGGATACAGAGACACCGCTAAACTCATCTTT.

This chain joins TRDV2 and TRDJ1, with 12 bases aligning to TRDD3. The CDR3 spans 16 residues. The ends lost 3 bases at V and 3 bases at J; junction bases unmatched: 7. The germline CDR1 and CDR2 sequences are GEAIGNYY and EKD. The CDR3 DNA is TGTGCCTGTGACTCCATACTGGGGGATACCTCCGATAAACTCATCTTT. Translation gives CACDSILGDTSDKLIF.

The gene calls are TRDV2 and TRDJ1, with D unclear. V was shortened by 3 bases and J by 1 base, with 11 bases between the two germline ends. Germline V lookup: CDR1 GEAIGNYY, CDR2 EKD. The CDR3 has 14 residues. The CDR3 here is CACDSLKSTDKLIF. The CDR3 region has the DNA TGTGCCTGTGACTCACTCAAGTCCACCGATAAACTCATCTTT.

By sample fraction, this clone is large. This clone may be a read error of a much larger clone one base away. In the same sample, other DNA sequences code for this CDR3. The CDR3 protein is CACDTVSGWVTPLRLSSWDTRQMFF. In DNA form, the CDR3 reads TGTGCCTGTGACACCGTGAGTGGATGGGTGACCCCGCTTCGTTTATCGTCCTGGGACACCCGACAGATGTTTTTC. The rearrangement joins TRDV2 to TRDJ3; D remains unclear. The V gene lost 0 bases and the J gene lost 1 base, with 33 bases spanning the gap. The CDR3 totals 25 residues. In germline, CDR1 is GEAIGNYY, CDR2 EKD.

This clone ranks as large (0.1 to 1%). V and J are TRDV3 and TRDJ1; D is unclear. Per germline, CDR1 TVYSNPD and CDR2 GDNSRS (reference sequence). The CDR3 covers 16 residues. V was cut by 5 bases and J by 4 bases, with 26 bases left in between. CDR3 in amino acids: CAAKRSPAMGHDKLIF. In DNA, the CDR3 is TGTGCCGCAAAAAGGTCCCCTGCCATGGGCCACGATAAACTCATCTTT.

In its sample, this clone was seen a few times. The rearrangement links TRDV2 to TRDJ1, with 13 bases fitting TRDD3. V trimming: 3 bases; J trimming: 5 bases; junction bases outside the gene matches: 20. The CDR3 totals 20 residues. Germline lookup yields CDR1 GEAIGNYY and CDR2 EKD. CDR3 region: CACDAYNTNWGIRLEDKLIF. The CDR3 DNA is TGTGCCTGTGACGCCTACAATACAAACTGGGGGATACGCCTCGAGGATAAACTCATCTTT.

This clone was counted between two and nine times. J is TRDJ1 and V is TRDV1; 11 bases map to TRDD3. Per germline, CDR1 TSWWSYY and CDR2 QGS. CDR3 length: 21 amino acids. Losses at the gene ends were 3 bases for V and 2 bases for J; bases not matched to a gene: 20. CDR3 bases: TGTGCTCTTGGGGACCCGGCCTTCCTACTTATGGGGGATACGAAGACCGATAAACTCATCTTT. Protein product: CALGDPAFLLMGDTKTDKLIF.

This clone was seen a handful of times. The rearrangement uses TRDV2 and TRDJ1; TRDD3 is a possible D gene (6 bases). The germline V and J ends were trimmed by 2 bases and 1 base, with 22 bases remaining between them. This CDR3 has 18 residues. Germline values: CDR1 GEAIGNYY, CDR2 EKD. For the CDR3, the DNA is TGTGCCTGTGACATCACCCCCTCCTGGGTGATACGCACCGATAAACTCATCTTT. The encoded protein is CACDITPSWVIRTDKLIF.

This clone has a handful of counts. The V and J genes are TRDV2 and TRDJ1; D is uncertain. This CDR3 spans 17 amino acids. The germline CDR1 and CDR2 sequences are GEAIGNYY and EKD. V was clipped by 3 bases and J by 0 bases, with 19 bases between them. This CDR3 reads CACDSLKTQKYTDKLIF. DNA for the CDR3: TGTGCCTGTGACTCCCTAAAAACTCAAAAGTACACCGATAAACTCATCTTT.

This clone was observed a handful of times. The chain recombines TRDV2 with TRDJ1, with 8 bases matching TRDD3. CDR3 size: 17 residues. Germline trimming cut 3 bases from V and 0 bases from J; bases unmatched to any gene: 11. Germline loops: CDR1 GEAIGNYY, CDR2 EKD. The CDR3 DNA reads TGTGCCTGTGACTTGTTACTGGGGGCTGAGTACACCGATAAACTCATCTTT. Amino acids: CACDLLLGAEYTDKLIF.

This clone was observed a handful of times. The rearrangement links TRDV2 to TRDJ1, with D possibly being TRDD3 (6 bases). Germline CDR1 GEAIGNYY, CDR2 EKD. CDR3 length equals 17 residues. Trimming took off 0 bases at V and 3 bases at J, with 19 bases between the two ends. CDR3 in DNA: TGTGCCTGTGACACCGTGGGGGTCAGTACCGCTCCCGATAAACTCATCTTT. It yields the protein CACDTVGVSTAPDKLIF.

The rearrangement uses TRDV3 and TRDJ1; 8 bases are a match to TRDD3. This CDR3 is built from 21 residues. The germline CDR1 and CDR2 sequences are TVYSNPD and GDNSRS (reference sequence). V lost 4 bases and J lost 0; bases outside the gene matches: 28. The CDR3, as DNA: TGTGCCTCTGTCTACCCTCCTAAACCGGCCTGGGGGACCGTGTACACCGATAAACTCATCTTT. This encodes CASVYPPKPAWGTVYTDKLIF.

Written as DNA, the CDR3 is TGTGCCTGTGACACTCTGGGGGCAAACACCGATAAACTCATCTTT. The encoded protein is CACDTLGANTDKLIF. The chain recombines TRDV2 with TRDJ1; 7 positions agree with TRDD3. Germline V lookup: CDR1 GEAIGNYY, CDR2 EKD. J lost 0 bases, V lost 1 base, and 4 bases had no gene match. The CDR3 consists of 15 residues.

Points on this clone: This probably arose from a read error, given a far larger clone one base away. The same CDR3 also results from other DNA sequences found in this sample. CDR3 sequence: CALGEPGPCTGGCGRLIF. The CDR3 DNA follows: TGTGCCCTTGGGGAACCAGGCCCCTGTACTGGGGGATGTGGGAGACTCATCTTT. V usage is TRDV1 and J usage is TRDJ1, with TRDD3 matching 10 bases. CDR1 and CDR2 (germline): TSWWSYY, QGS. The CDR3 runs 18 residues.

Notes on this clone: With only one base between it and a far larger clone, this is likely a read error. The chain couples TRDV1 to TRDJ1; 10 bases are a match to TRDD3. Per the germline V gene, CDR1 is TSWWSYY and CDR2 is QGS. This CDR3 is built from 18 residues. V lost 1 base and J lost 10; bases outside the gene matches: 18. CDR3 loop: CALGEPDPCTGGCGRLIF. The DNA of the CDR3 is TGTGCTCTTGGGGAACCAGACCCCTGTACTGGGGGATGTGGGAGACTCATCTTT.

Sample share makes this clone large. CDR3 DNA: TGTGCCTGTGACACGCTTACAGTTCATCGGGTCATCACCGATAAACTCATCTTT. As protein: CACDTLTVHRVITDKLIF. The chain links TRDV2 to TRDJ1; D ambiguous. Trimming took 1 base from V and 1 from J, leaving 21 bases between them. Germline CDR1 and CDR2: GEAIGNYY and EKD. The CDR3 contains 18 residues.

The rearrangement uses TRDV1 and TRDJ1, with D possibly matching TRDD2 (6 bases). The CDR3 has 19 residues. V lost 3 bases and J 1 base, leaving 24 bases between the germline ends. Germline values: CDR1 TSWWSYY, CDR2 QGS. CDR3 sequence (DNA): TGTGCTCTTGGGGATCCCCCTCCTACCCTGGGTGGATTCACCGATAAACTCATCTTT. Protein: CALGDPPPTLGGFTDKLIF.

This chain uses TRDV2 with TRDJ1; TRDD3 matches 9 bases. Germline CDR1 and CDR2: GEAIGNYY and EKD. The CDR3 consists of 23 residues. V lost 0 bases to trimming and J lost 5 bases; unmatched junction nucleotides: 30. CDR3 sequence reads: CACDTVGVTGGERERRDPDKLIF. The DNA for the CDR3 is TGTGCCTGTGACACCGTAGGGGTTACTGGGGGAGAACGAGAGAGGAGGGATCCGGATAAACTCATCTTT.

Note on this clone: With a much larger clone just one base away, this may be a read error. V is TRDV2 and J is TRDJ1, with TRDD3 matching over 7 bases. The germline V gene has CDR1 GEAIGNYY and CDR2 EKD. The CDR3 has 16 residues. The CDR3 DNA is TGTGCCTGTGACGCTCTGGGGGGGGGGTACACCGATAAACCCATCTTT. Translated, it gives CACDALGGGYTDKPIF.

About this clone itself: A much larger clone sits a single nucleotide away, making a read error possible. The chain joins TRDV2 to TRDJ1, with 7 bases lining up with TRDD3. The CDR3 spans 14 residues. Germline V gene lookup returns CDR1 GEAIGNYY and CDR2 EKD. The trim removed 0 bases at V and 4 bases at J, leaving 4 bases unmatched. In DNA, the CDR3 is TGTGCCTGTGACACCCTGGGGGCCAACGATAAACTCATCTTT. Encoded protein: CACDTLGANDKLIF.

V is TRDV1 and J is TRDJ1; 7 bases are a match to TRDD3. This CDR3 is 18 amino acids long. The germline V gene has CDR1 TSWWSYY and CDR2 QGS. With 5 bases clipped from V and 0 bases from J, the junction kept 15 bases outside the gene matches. The DNA of the CDR3 is TGTGCTCTTGGGAAGGGATACTACCGTAGGGAGGACACCGATAAACTCATCTTT. As protein: CALGKGYYRREDTDKLIF.

The chain recombines TRDV2 with TRDJ1; 10 bases line up with TRDD3. Germline V CDR1 and CDR2: GEAIGNYY, EKD. The ends lost 0 bases at V and 1 base at J; junction bases unmatched: 7. CDR3 size: 17 residues. CDR3 sequence: CACDTLGDRSPTDKLIF. CDR3 DNA sequence: TGTGCCTGTGACACCCTGGGGGATAGATCGCCCACCGATAAACTCATCTTT.

The chain links TRDV1 to TRDJ1; 12 bases are a match to TRDD3. The trim removed 2 bases at V and 7 bases at J, leaving 29 bases unmatched. CDR3 length: 23 residues. The germline CDR1 and CDR2 sequences are TSWWSYY and QGS. The CDR3 bases are TGTGCTCTTGGGGAAGGGCCCCCCTCCGACTGGGGGATACCTTTGGGCCTGCACCTTAAACTCATCTTT. It yields the protein CALGEGPPSDWGIPLGLHLKLIF.

Only a few counts were recorded for this clone. The rearrangement uses TRDV2 and TRDJ1, with TRDD3 matching 7 bases. This CDR3 spans 17 amino acids. V lost 6 bases, J lost 3 bases, and 18 bases stayed unmatched. CDR1 is GEAIGNYY and CDR2 is EKD in the germline V gene. CDR3 DNA sequence: TGTGCCTGTTCCCCACTGGGGAATGCGGGGGGATCCGATAAACTCATCTTT. This translates into CACSPLGNAGGSDKLIF.

This clone occurred once. J is TRDJ1 and V is TRDV2, with 10 bases that match TRDD3. With 1 base clipped from V and 2 bases from J, the junction kept 15 bases outside the gene matches. This CDR3 region has 19 residues. CDR1 GEAIGNYY and CDR2 EKD come from the germline V gene. This CDR3 reads CACDTISYGGYGVTDKLIF. CDR3 bases: TGTGCCTGTGACACTATTTCCTACGGGGGATACGGTGTAACCGATAAACTCATCTTT.

With respect to this clone: This is likely an artifact of a read error, given a far larger clone one base away. The chain combines TRDV2 with TRDJ1; D possibly corresponds to TRDD3 (5 bases). CDR1 and CDR2 from the germline V gene are GEAIGNYY and EKD. The CDR3 covers 14 residues. In DNA form, the CDR3 reads TGTGCCTGTGACACAGTACTGGCTACCGATATACTCATCTTT. Amino acids: CACDTVLATDILIF.

This clone is labeled medium-sized (0.01 to 0.1%). The CDR3 sequence is CACDRVGGLTDKLIF. The DNA for the CDR3 is TGTGCCTGTGACAGGGTAGGAGGTCTTACCGATAAACTCATCTTT. The chain combines TRDV2 with TRDJ1; no clear D gene. V dropped 2 bases and J dropped 2 bases, with 14 bases sitting between them. The CDR3 sequence is 15 residues long. Germline V lookup: CDR1 GEAIGNYY, CDR2 EKD.